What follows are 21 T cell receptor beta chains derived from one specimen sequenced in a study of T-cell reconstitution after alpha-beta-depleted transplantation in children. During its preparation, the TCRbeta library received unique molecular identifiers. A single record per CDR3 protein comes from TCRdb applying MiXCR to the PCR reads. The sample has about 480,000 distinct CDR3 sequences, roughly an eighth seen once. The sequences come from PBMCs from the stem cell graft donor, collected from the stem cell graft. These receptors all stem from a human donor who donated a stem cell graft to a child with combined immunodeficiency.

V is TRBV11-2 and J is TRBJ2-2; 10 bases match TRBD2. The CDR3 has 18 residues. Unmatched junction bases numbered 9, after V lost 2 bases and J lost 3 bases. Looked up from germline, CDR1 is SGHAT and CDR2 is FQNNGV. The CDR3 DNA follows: TGTGCCAGCAGCTTACTAGCGGGGGCCCATAACGACACCGGGGAGCTGTTTTTT. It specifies CASSLLAGAHNDTGELFF.

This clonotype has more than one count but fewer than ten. CDR3 protein: CASSQNFQETQYF. CDR3 sequence (DNA): TGCGCCAGCAGCCAAAATTTTCAAGAGACCCAGTACTTC. The chain is built from TRBV4-3 and TRBJ2-5; D call uncertain. Germline V CDR1 and CDR2: LGHNA, YSLEER. The CDR3 contains 13 residues. Trimming left V 2 bases short and J 2 bases short, with 6 bases between.

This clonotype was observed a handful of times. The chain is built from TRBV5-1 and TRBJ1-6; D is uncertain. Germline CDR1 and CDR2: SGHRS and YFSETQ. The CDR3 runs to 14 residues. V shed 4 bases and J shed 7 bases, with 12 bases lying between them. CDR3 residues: CASSPGERNSPLHF. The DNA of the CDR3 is TGCGCCAGCAGCCCCGGGGAGAGAAATTCACCCCTCCACTTT.

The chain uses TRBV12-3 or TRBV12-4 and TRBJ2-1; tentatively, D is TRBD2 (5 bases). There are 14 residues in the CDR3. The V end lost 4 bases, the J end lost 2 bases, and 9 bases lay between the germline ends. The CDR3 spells CASSWTPAYNEQFF. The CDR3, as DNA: TGTGCCAGCAGTTGGACTCCTGCCTACAATGAGCAGTTCTTC.

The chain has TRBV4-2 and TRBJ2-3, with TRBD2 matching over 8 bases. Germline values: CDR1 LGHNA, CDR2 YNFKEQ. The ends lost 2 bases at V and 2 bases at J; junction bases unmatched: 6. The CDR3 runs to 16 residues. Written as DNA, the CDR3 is TGTGCCAGCAGCCAAACGAGCGGGGGAATCACAGATACGCAGTATTTT. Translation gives CASSQTSGGITDTQYF.

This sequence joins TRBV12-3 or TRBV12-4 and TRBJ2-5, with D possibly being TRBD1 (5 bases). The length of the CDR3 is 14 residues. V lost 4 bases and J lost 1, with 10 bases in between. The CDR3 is CASSSRAPQETQYF. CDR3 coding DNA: TGTGCCAGCAGTTCCAGGGCTCCCCAAGAGACCCAGTACTTC.

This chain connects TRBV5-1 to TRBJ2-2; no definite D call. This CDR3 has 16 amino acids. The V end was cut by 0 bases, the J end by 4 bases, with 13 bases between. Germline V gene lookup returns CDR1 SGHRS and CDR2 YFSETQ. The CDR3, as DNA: TGCGCCAGCAGCTTGGATTCGGGCGCCCTCACCGGGGAGCTGTTTTTT. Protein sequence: CASSLDSGALTGELFF.

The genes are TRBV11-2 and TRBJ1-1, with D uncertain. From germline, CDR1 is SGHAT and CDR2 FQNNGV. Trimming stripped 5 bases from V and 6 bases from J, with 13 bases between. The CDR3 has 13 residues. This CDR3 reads CASSPNVNSEAFF. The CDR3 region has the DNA TGTGCCAGCAGCCCCAACGTCAATTCTGAAGCTTTCTTT.

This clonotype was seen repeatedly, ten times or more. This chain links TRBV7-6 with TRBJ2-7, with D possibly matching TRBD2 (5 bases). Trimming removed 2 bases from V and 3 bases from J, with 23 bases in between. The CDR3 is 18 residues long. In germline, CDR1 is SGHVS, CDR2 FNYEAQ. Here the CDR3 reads CASSLRKEANITNYEQYF. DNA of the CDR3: TGTGCCAGCAGCTTAAGAAAGGAGGCTAATATCACCAACTACGAGCAGTACTTC.

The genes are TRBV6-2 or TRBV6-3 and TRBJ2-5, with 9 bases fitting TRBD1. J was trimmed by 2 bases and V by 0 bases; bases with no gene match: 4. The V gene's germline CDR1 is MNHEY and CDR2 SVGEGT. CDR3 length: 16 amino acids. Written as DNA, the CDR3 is TGTGCCAGCAGTTACTCCGGGACAGGGCTACAAGAGACCCAGTACTTC. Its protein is CASSYSGTGLQETQYF.

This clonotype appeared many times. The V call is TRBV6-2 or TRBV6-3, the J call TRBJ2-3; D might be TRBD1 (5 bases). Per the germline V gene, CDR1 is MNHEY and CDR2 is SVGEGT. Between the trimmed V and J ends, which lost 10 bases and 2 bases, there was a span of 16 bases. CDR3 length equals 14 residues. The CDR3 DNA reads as TGTGCCACTTCTGGGGCCTTCTCCACAGATACGCAGTATTTT. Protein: CATSGAFSTDTQYF.

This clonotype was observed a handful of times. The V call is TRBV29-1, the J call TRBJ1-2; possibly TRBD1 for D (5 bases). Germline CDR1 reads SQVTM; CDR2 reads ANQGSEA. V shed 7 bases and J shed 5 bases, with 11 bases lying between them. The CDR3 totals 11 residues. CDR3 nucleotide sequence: TGCAGCGCCCCGGGGGGTTATGGCTACACCTTC. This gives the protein CSAPGGYGYTF.

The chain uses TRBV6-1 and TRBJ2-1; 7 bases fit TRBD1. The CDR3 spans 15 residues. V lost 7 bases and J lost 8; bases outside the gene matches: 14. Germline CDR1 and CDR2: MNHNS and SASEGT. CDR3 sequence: CASTKDRELTHEQFF. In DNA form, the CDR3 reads TGTGCCAGCACCAAAGACAGGGAACTAACCCATGAGCAGTTCTTC.

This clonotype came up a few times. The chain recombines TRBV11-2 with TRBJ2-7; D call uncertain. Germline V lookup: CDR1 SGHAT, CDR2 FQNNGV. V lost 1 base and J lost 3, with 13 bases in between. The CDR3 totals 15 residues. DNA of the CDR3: TGTGCCAGCAGCTTAGCGTTTGGAGCAATCTACGAGCAGTACTTC. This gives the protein CASSLAFGAIYEQYF.

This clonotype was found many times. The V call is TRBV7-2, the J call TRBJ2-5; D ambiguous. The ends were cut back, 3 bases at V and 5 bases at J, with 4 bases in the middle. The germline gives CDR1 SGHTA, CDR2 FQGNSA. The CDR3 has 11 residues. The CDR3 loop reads CASSFRETQYF. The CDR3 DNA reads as TGTGCCAGCAGCTTTAGGGAGACCCAGTACTTC.

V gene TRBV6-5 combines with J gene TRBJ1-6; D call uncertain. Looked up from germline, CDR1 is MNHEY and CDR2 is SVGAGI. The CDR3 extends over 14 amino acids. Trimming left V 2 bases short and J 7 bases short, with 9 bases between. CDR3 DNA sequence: TGTGCCAGCAGTTACGCTCTGGGGAATTCACCCCTCCACTTT. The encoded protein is CASSYALGNSPLHF.

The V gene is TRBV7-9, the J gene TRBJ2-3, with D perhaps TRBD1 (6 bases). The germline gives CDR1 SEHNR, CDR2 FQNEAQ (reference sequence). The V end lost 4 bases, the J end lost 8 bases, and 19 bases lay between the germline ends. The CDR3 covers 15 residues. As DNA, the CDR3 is TGTGCCAGCAGCTCGGAGGACAGTATTTCGGGTACGCAGTATTTT. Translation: CASSSEDSISGTQYF.

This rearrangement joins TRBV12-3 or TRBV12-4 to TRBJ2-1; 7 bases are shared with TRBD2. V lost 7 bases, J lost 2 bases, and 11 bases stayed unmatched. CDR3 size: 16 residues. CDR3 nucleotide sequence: TGTGCCAGCACCGAGCGGGACGGGAGGACCTACAATGAGCAGTTCTTC. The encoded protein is CASTERDGRTYNEQFF.

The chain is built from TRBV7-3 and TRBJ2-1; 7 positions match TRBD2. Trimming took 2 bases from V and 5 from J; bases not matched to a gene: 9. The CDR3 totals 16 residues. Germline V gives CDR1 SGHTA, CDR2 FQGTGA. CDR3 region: CASSLSVPSGHNEQFF. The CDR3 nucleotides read TGTGCCAGCAGCTTATCGGTCCCTAGCGGACACAATGAGCAGTTCTTC.

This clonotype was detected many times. CDR3 sequence (DNA): TGTGCCAGCAGTTTCGGAGGGAGAAGCGACGAGCAGTACTTC. Translating gives CASSFGGRSDEQYF. The rearrangement uses TRBV12-3 or TRBV12-4 and TRBJ2-7; weak D call: TRBD2 (6 bases). The V gene lost 3 bases and the J gene lost 5 bases, with 14 bases spanning the gap. This CDR3 is 14 amino acids long.

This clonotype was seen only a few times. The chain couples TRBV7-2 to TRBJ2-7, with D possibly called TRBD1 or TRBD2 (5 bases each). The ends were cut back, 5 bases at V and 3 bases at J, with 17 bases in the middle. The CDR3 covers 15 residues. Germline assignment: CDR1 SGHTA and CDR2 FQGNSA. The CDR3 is CASSHRRTPNYEQYF. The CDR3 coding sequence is TGTGCCAGCAGCCACAGGAGGACACCGAACTACGAGCAGTACTTC.